These T cell receptor beta chains were read from a single sample in a study of T cells of healthy individuals. TCRdb reanalysed the 5' RACE reads using MiXCR and keeps one entry per CDR3 protein. In the table there are 60,000 to 75,000 distinct CDR3 sequences, under 20% of which are singletons. Every receptor here comes from a human donor in good health. CDR3s include the opening cysteine and the closing phenylalanine or tryptophan. The order of the fields is V gene, J gene, CDR3 length, CDR3 protein.

V: TRBV20-1
J: TRBJ1-2
length: 10
CDR3: CSAGVDGYTF

V: TRBV20-1
J: TRBJ1-2
length: 10
CDR3: CSASGDGYTF

V: TRBV28
J: TRBJ1-4
length: 17
CDR3: CASSFTGAPATNEKLFF

V: TRBV9
J: TRBJ1-4
length: 14
CDR3: CASSKQGTNEKLFF

V: TRBV12-3/TRBV12-4
J: TRBJ2-7
length: 16
CDR3: CASSSTATGPPYEQYF

V: TRBV6-5
J: TRBJ2-1
length: 15
CDR3: CASSYSGQGGNEQFF

V: TRBV28
J: TRBJ2-2
length: 15
CDR3: CASSTTRQYTGELFF

V: TRBV20-1
J: TRBJ2-7
length: 11
CDR3: CSARGPGEQYF

V: TRBV6-4
J: TRBJ1-1
length: 13
CDR3: CASSDSFGTEAFF

V: TRBV12-3/TRBV12-4
J: TRBJ2-5
length: 13
CDR3: CASSHREQETQYF

V: TRBV20-1
J: TRBJ2-1
length: 13
CDR3: CSAGGLGHNEQFF

V: TRBV3-1
J: TRBJ2-3
length: 16
CDR3: CASSQAHQGGTDTQYF

V: TRBV27
J: TRBJ2-1
length: 19
CDR3: CASSLSGLASLQAYNEQFF